One T cell receptor (beta chain) is described in this entry. Its specificity is unknown. The data were obtained in a study of beta chain features in type 1 diabetes. The V end lost 4 bases, the J end lost 0 bases, and 7 bases lay between the germline ends. Germline-derived CDR1 and CDR2 are SQVTM and ANQGSEA. The CDR3 consists of 13 residues. The study, taken as a whole, reports: Across all four CD4+ subsets, people with type 1 diabetes showed modestly shorter TCRB CDR3s. Naive, central memory and regulatory TCRB repertoires appeared more similar among patients than healthy donors.

Every bit of the isolated RNA underwent reverse transcription, so sequencing read expressed TCRB transcripts. Method: immunoSEQ multiplex PCR; TCRdb's copy keeps in-frame clones and lacks some. The data hold around 240,000 clones, with about 63% observed a single time. The rearrangement uses TRBV29-1 and TRBJ2-1; no clear D gene. The receptor comes from a man aged 25 to 40 in good health. Source material: naive CD4+ T cells from blood. CDR3 region: CSVGVSSYNEQFF. In DNA form, the CDR3 reads TGCAGCGTTGGCGTCTCCTCCTACAATGAGCAGTTCTTC.